The 21 T cell receptor beta chains presented below share a single source sample, sequenced in a study of beta chain features in type 1 diabetes. Expressed TCRB transcripts were sequenced, since all the RNA that had been isolated was reverse transcribed. Profiled with immunoSEQ multiplex PCR; TCRdb holds only in-frame clones, not every one. This table holds 900,000 or so clones, roughly 15% found once. The sequenced material came from naive CD4+ T cells from blood. The receptors originated from a woman aged 18-29 years in good health.

The V gene is TRBV2, the J gene TRBJ1-5, with TRBD1 matching 9 bases. The CDR3 has 17 amino acids. Trimming took 4 bases from V and 0 from J; bases not matched to a gene: 7. The germline V gene encodes CDR1 SNHLY and CDR2 FYNNEI. CDR3 protein: CASSAGTGTFSNQPQHF. The CDR3 nucleotides are TGTGCCAGCAGTGCCGGGACAGGGACCTTTAGCAATCAGCCCCAGCATTTT.

The V and J genes are TRBV18 and TRBJ2-2; D uncertain. CDR3 length: 16 residues. Looked up from germline, CDR1 is KGHSH and CDR2 is LQKENI. Trimming took off 2 bases at V and 1 base at J, with 11 bases between the two ends. In DNA, the CDR3 is TGTGCCAGCTCACCATTTACCGTCTTGAACACCGGGGAGCTGTTTTTT. It translates to CASSPFTVLNTGELFF.

The chain carries TRBV7-2 and TRBJ2-5; 7 positions agree with TRBD2. Germline trimming cut 5 bases from V and 4 bases from J; bases unmatched to any gene: 7. The CDR3 is made up of 14 amino acids. Per germline, CDR1 SGHTA and CDR2 FQGNSA. This CDR3 is CASSLAGERETQYF. The CDR3 DNA reads as TGTGCCAGCAGCCTGGCGGGAGAGAGAGAGACCCAGTACTTC.

This clone was seen a few times. This chain links TRBV29-1 with TRBJ2-7; 11 bases line up with TRBD2. The CDR3 totals 15 residues. Losses at the gene ends were 6 bases for V and 0 bases for J; bases not matched to a gene: 7. Germline-derived CDR1 and CDR2 are SQVTM and ANQGSEA. The CDR3 region is CSVMGTSGDSYEQYF. CDR3 DNA: TGCAGCGTCATGGGGACTAGCGGAGACTCCTACGAGCAGTACTTC.

The sample holds a few counts of this clone. The chain combines TRBV10-3 with TRBJ2-7, with 8 bases fitting TRBD2. The CDR3 loop spans 13 amino acids. J gave up 5 bases and V 5 bases, and 5 bases lay outside the gene matches. Germline V lookup: CDR1 ENHRY, CDR2 SYGVKD. The CDR3 DNA sequence: TGTGCCATCAGTAAGCGGGAGCCGGACGAGCAGTACTTC. This codes for CAISKREPDEQYF.

The chain recombines TRBV28 with TRBJ2-7; D is uncertain. V was clipped by 6 bases and J by 4 bases, with 13 bases between them. CDR3 size: 13 residues. CDR1 MDHEN and CDR2 SYDVKM come from the germline V gene. CDR3 residues: CASRTAPGYEQYF. CDR3 DNA: TGTGCCAGCAGAACGGCTCCCGGGTACGAGCAGTACTTC.

The V call is TRBV7-9, the J call TRBJ2-3, with 8 positions matching TRBD2. CDR1 and CDR2 (germline): SEHNR, FQNEAQ (reference sequence). V shed 3 bases, J shed 5 bases, and the junction held 13 bases outside the gene matches. The CDR3 consists of 17 residues. Here the CDR3 DNA reads TGTGCCAGCAGCTTCCTCACGGGGGGGCGGAATAGAGATACGCAGTATTTT. Protein product: CASSFLTGGRNRDTQYF.

This chain uses TRBV5-1 with TRBJ2-7; D not resolved. The V gene lost 5 bases and the J gene lost 0 bases, with 12 bases spanning the gap. The CDR3 sequence is 14 residues long. CDR1 is SGHRS, CDR2 YFSETQ, per germline. The CDR3 region is CASSRVADSYEQYF. The CDR3 nucleotides read TGCGCCAGCAGTCGGGTGGCAGACTCCTACGAGCAGTACTTC.

Details on this clone: At one boundary the junction diverges from the germline segment, which might be a read error. For the CDR3, the DNA is TGTGCTAGCAGCTTAAGCCGGAACACTGAAGCTTTCTTT. It is translated as CASSLSRNTEAFF. The chain uses TRBV7-7 and TRBJ1-1; D uncertain. The germline V gene encodes CDR1 SSHAT and CDR2 FNYEAQ (reference sequence). The CDR3 has 13 amino acids.

The chain links TRBV5-6 to TRBJ2-1; 8 bases align to TRBD2. This CDR3 region has 16 residues. Unmatched junction bases numbered 3, after V lost 1 base and J lost 0 bases. Germline CDR1 and CDR2: SGHDT and YYEEEE. CDR3 sequence (DNA): TGTGCCAGCAGCTTGATAGCGGGGAGCTCCTACAATGAGCAGTTCTTC. This gives the protein CASSLIAGSSYNEQFF.

This chain joins TRBV9 and TRBJ2-2; D is perhaps TRBD1 or TRBD2 (5 bases each). The ends were cut back, 7 bases at V and 3 bases at J, with 16 bases in the middle. The CDR3 is 15 amino acids. Germline V gene data show CDR1 as SGDLS and CDR2 as YYNGEE. CDR3 protein: CASGRQSGYTGELFF. CDR3 nucleotide sequence: TGTGCCAGCGGTCGACAGAGCGGATACACCGGGGAGCTGTTTTTT.

This clone was found a few times. V and J are TRBV11-3 and TRBJ2-1; 8 bases fit TRBD2. The CDR3 runs 12 residues. Trimming removed 5 bases from V and 11 bases from J; junction bases left unmatched: 5. Per germline, CDR1 SGHNT and CDR2 YENEEA. CDR3 sequence (DNA): TGTGCCAGCAGCCGGGGACTAGGGAAGCAGTTCTTC. Translation gives CASSRGLGKQFF.

This clone was counted between two and nine times. The gene calls are TRBV19 and TRBJ2-2; 9 bases are a match to TRBD2. The CDR3 is made up of 16 amino acids. V was pared by 4 bases and J by 2 bases, with 5 bases of the junction left unmatched. Germline CDR1 LNHDA, CDR2 SQIVND (reference sequence). The DNA for the CDR3 is TGTGCCAGTAGTAGTGCTAGCGGGATTAACACCGGGGAGCTGTTTTTT. This encodes CASSSASGINTGELFF.

Only a few counts were recorded for this clone. CDR3 residues: CASSPVWTGGNNEQFF. The CDR3 DNA follows: TGTGCCAGCAGCCCAGTCTGGACAGGGGGAAACAATGAGCAGTTCTTC. The chain couples TRBV7-9 to TRBJ2-1; the match to TRBD1 covers 10 bases. Germline V gene data show CDR1 as SEHNR and CDR2 as FQNEAQ (reference sequence). V trimming: 5 bases; J trimming: 5 bases; junction bases outside the gene matches: 9. The CDR3 is 16 amino acids.

The CDR3 loop is CASSYGAGRTYEQYF. The CDR3 bases are TGTGCCAGCAGTTACGGGGCAGGACGAACCTACGAGCAGTACTTC. The gene calls are TRBV6-5 and TRBJ2-7, with D perhaps TRBD1 (5 bases). Germline loops: CDR1 MNHEY, CDR2 SVGAGI. Trimming removed 2 bases from V and 2 bases from J, with 13 bases in between. This CDR3 contains 15 residues.

This clone has just a few counts. The genes are TRBV5-4 and TRBJ1-2; perhaps TRBD1 as D (6 bases). The CDR3 loop spans 13 amino acids. Germline V lookup: CDR1 SGHNT, CDR2 YYREEE (reference sequence). Trimming took off 4 bases at V and 5 bases at J, with 12 bases between the two ends. DNA of the CDR3: TGTGCCAGCAGCCGGACAGAGGCTTATGGCTACACCTTC. Translation: CASSRTEAYGYTF.

The rearrangement joins TRBV7-8 to TRBJ1-2; D might be TRBD1 (6 bases). V lost 6 bases to trimming and J lost 8 bases, with 19 bases between them. This CDR3 spans 14 amino acids. Germline V gene data show CDR1 as SGHVS and CDR2 as FQNEAQ. The CDR3 nucleotides read TGTGCCAGCAGTTCAGGGGCGCGGTTGCCCGGCTACACCTTC. Protein product: CASSSGARLPGYTF.

DNA for the CDR3: TGTGCCAGCCGTCCCCGGGACAGGGTATCGGCTTTCTTT. As protein: CASRPRDRVSAFF. V usage is TRBV28 and J usage is TRBJ1-1; 9 positions agree with TRBD1. The CDR3 runs 13 residues. Germline V gene data show CDR1 as MDHEN and CDR2 as SYDVKM. V gave up 8 bases and J gave up 11 bases; unmatched junction bases: 12.

This clone came up a few times. The chain uses TRBV5-4 and TRBJ2-5; tentatively, D is TRBD1 (6 bases). The CDR3 loop spans 12 amino acids. Germline V gives CDR1 SGHNT, CDR2 YYREEE (reference sequence). Trimming removed 7 bases from V and 0 bases from J, with 7 bases in between. CDR3 protein: CASRDNQETQYF. The CDR3 DNA reads as TGTGCCAGCCGGGACAACCAAGAGACCCAGTACTTC.

The V and J genes are TRBV15 and TRBJ2-1; D gene unclear. The CDR3 spans 14 residues. Trimming took 1 base from V and 6 from J, leaving 10 bases between them. Per the germline V gene, CDR1 is LNHNV and CDR2 is YYDKDF (reference sequence). The CDR3 loop reads CATSRARLGNEQFF. CDR3 nucleotides: TGTGCCACCAGCAGAGCTAGGTTGGGCAATGAGCAGTTCTTC. Looking up the rest from reference TRBV15 and TRBJ2-1 gives the full variable domain: DAMVIQNPRYQVTQFGKPVTLSCSQTLNHNVMYWYQQKSSQAPKLLFHYYDKDFNNEADTPDNFQSRRPNTSFCFLDIRSPGLGDTAMYLCATSRARLGNEQFFGPGTRLTVL.

This clone was detected a few times. The rearrangement uses TRBV15 and TRBJ1-2; 9 nucleotides match TRBD1. Germline CDR1 LNHNV, CDR2 YYDKDF (reference sequence). The length of the CDR3 is 14 residues. The ends lost 5 bases at V and 4 bases at J; junction bases unmatched: 5. The CDR3 region has the DNA TGTGCCACCAGCGTACTGACAGGGGGCTATGGCTACACCTTC. The encoded protein is CATSVLTGGYGYTF. The full variable domain, rest sourced from reference TRBV15 and TRBJ1-2, is DAMVIQNPRYQVTQFGKPVTLSCSQTLNHNVMYWYQQKSSQAPKLLFHYYDKDFNNEADTPDNFQSRRPNTSFCFLDIRSPGLGDTAMYLCATSVLTGGYGYTFGSGTRLTVV.